The rows below give T cell receptor beta chains drawn from one sample of a study of blood T cell repertoires in COVID-19. Measured with immunoSEQ multiplex PCR; TCRdb has only the in-frame clones, and not every one. Here the sample spans under 150,000 clones, roughly 88% being singletons. Sequencing was done on a sample of peripheral blood. The receptors stem from a woman in her seventies who had recovered from COVID-19. CDR3s include the opening cysteine and the closing phenylalanine or tryptophan. Each record gives: CDR3 DNA, CDR3 protein, J gene, clone size, V gene, D gene. A D gene is named only where the DNA matches it firmly. Size is stated for part of the rows, as once, few or many counts, or as a class when the clone is expanded.

cdr3_nt: TGTGCCAGCAGCTGGACAGGGACCAACACCGGGGAGCTGTTTTTT
cdr3_aa: CASSWTGTNTGELFF
j_call: TRBJ2-2
clone_size: -
v_call: TRBV5-5
d_call: TRBD1

cdr3_nt: TGTGCCATCAGTGATGCAGAAATTGAGACCCAGTACTTC
cdr3_aa: CAISDAEIETQYF
j_call: TRBJ2-5
clone_size: -
v_call: TRBV10-3
d_call: -

cdr3_nt: TGTGCCAGCAGCGTGACAGGGGGCAGGGAGCAGTTCTTC
cdr3_aa: CASSVTGGREQFF
j_call: TRBJ2-1
clone_size: -
v_call: TRBV9
d_call: TRBD1

cdr3_nt: TGTGCCAGCAGCATAGGACTAGCGGGAGAATATTTT
cdr3_aa: CASSIGLAGEYF
j_call: TRBJ2-3
clone_size: -
v_call: TRBV7-8
d_call: TRBD2

cdr3_nt: TGTGCCAGCAGCAATTCAGGGGATAATCAGCCCCAGCATTTT
cdr3_aa: CASSNSGDNQPQHF
j_call: TRBJ1-5
clone_size: -
v_call: TRBV21-1
d_call: -

cdr3_nt: TGTGCCAGAAGCTTGGGTCTCGTCCCAGGGGCCTCTACTAACTATGGCTACACCTTC
cdr3_aa: CARSLGLVPGASTNYGYTF
j_call: TRBJ1-2
clone_size: -
v_call: TRBV5-3
d_call: -

cdr3_nt: TGCGCCAGCAGCCAAGCCTCGAGCGGGAAATCTTACGAGCAGTACTTC
cdr3_aa: CASSQASSGKSYEQYF
j_call: TRBJ2-7
clone_size: -
v_call: TRBV4-1
d_call: TRBD2

cdr3_nt: TGCGCCAGCAGCTCGGGGGGACCCTCTGGAAACACCATATATTTT
cdr3_aa: CASSSGGPSGNTIYF
j_call: TRBJ1-3
clone_size: -
v_call: TRBV5-1
d_call: -

cdr3_nt: TGTGCCAGCAGCTTGGGGGGGAGGAATTCACCCCTCCACTTT
cdr3_aa: CASSLGGRNSPLHF
j_call: TRBJ1-6
clone_size: -
v_call: TRBV7-3
d_call: -

cdr3_nt: TGCGCCAGCCGGAGGGTAGCGGGAGGCCCCTCCCAAGAGACCCAGTACTTC
cdr3_aa: CASRRVAGGPSQETQYF
j_call: TRBJ2-5
clone_size: -
v_call: TRBV5-1
d_call: TRBD2

cdr3_nt: TGTGCCAGCAGCCCGGGACAGGGGACCTACAATGAGCAGTTCTTC
cdr3_aa: CASSPGQGTYNEQFF
j_call: TRBJ2-1
clone_size: -
v_call: TRBV6-5
d_call: TRBD1

cdr3_nt: TGTGCCAGCAGCCCCCAGGGGAACTATGGCTACACCTTC
cdr3_aa: CASSPQGNYGYTF
j_call: TRBJ1-2
clone_size: -
v_call: TRBV7-2
d_call: -

cdr3_nt: TGTGCCAGCAGCCCCTCGACTAGCGGGACGCGGGATGAGCAGTTCTTC
cdr3_aa: CASSPSTSGTRDEQFF
j_call: TRBJ2-1
clone_size: -
v_call: TRBV7-3
d_call: TRBD2

cdr3_nt: TGTGCCATCAGCGCAGACAGGTCGTCTGGCTACACCTTC
cdr3_aa: CAISADRSSGYTF
j_call: TRBJ1-2
clone_size: -
v_call: TRBV10-3
d_call: -

cdr3_nt: TGTGCCAGCAGCGTAGACAGCAACTATGGCTACACCTTC
cdr3_aa: CASSVDSNYGYTF
j_call: TRBJ1-2
clone_size: few
v_call: TRBV9
d_call: -

cdr3_nt: TGTGCCAGCAGTTTTTACAGTAACTACGAGCAGTACTTC
cdr3_aa: CASSFYSNYEQYF
j_call: TRBJ2-7
clone_size: -
v_call: TRBV27
d_call: -

cdr3_nt: TGTGCCAGCAGCCAAGCGGGAGGGCATACGCAGTATTTT
cdr3_aa: CASSQAGGHTQYF
j_call: TRBJ2-3
clone_size: -
v_call: TRBV3-1/TRBV3-2
d_call: TRBD2

cdr3_nt: TGTGCCAGTAGTACCGGACAGGGCTCTATGGGCTACACCTTC
cdr3_aa: CASSTGQGSMGYTF
j_call: TRBJ1-2
clone_size: -
v_call: TRBV19
d_call: TRBD1

cdr3_nt: TGTGCCAGTGGGGCGGGGGGGCCGGATACGCAGTATTTT
cdr3_aa: CASGAGGPDTQYF
j_call: TRBJ2-3
clone_size: -
v_call: TRBV5-6
d_call: TRBD2

cdr3_nt: TGTGCCAGCAGCCCCGGGCGAGGGGAGACCCAGTACTTC
cdr3_aa: CASSPGRGETQYF
j_call: TRBJ2-5
clone_size: -
v_call: TRBV11-1
d_call: -

cdr3_nt: TGCGCCAGCAGCCAGGACGACAGGTTTAGTAACTATGGCTACACCTTC
cdr3_aa: CASSQDDRFSNYGYTF
j_call: TRBJ1-2
clone_size: once
v_call: TRBV4-1
d_call: -

cdr3_nt: TGCGCCAGCAGCTTGTCGGGGACAGGGGCCCAGGAGCCCCAGCATTTT
cdr3_aa: CASSLSGTGAQEPQHF
j_call: TRBJ1-5
clone_size: -
v_call: TRBV5-1
d_call: TRBD1

cdr3_nt: TGCGCCAGCAGCTGGGGGACTAGCGGGGGTCAGGAGACCCAGTACTTC
cdr3_aa: CASSWGTSGGQETQYF
j_call: TRBJ2-5
clone_size: -
v_call: TRBV5-1
d_call: TRBD2

cdr3_nt: TGCGCCAGCTCCGACAGCGGGGGGATCGCCGGGGAGCTGTTTTTT
cdr3_aa: CASSDSGGIAGELFF
j_call: TRBJ2-2
clone_size: -
v_call: TRBV5-1
d_call: TRBD2

cdr3_nt: TGTGCCAGCTCACCCTCGACAGACTATGGCTACACCTTC
cdr3_aa: CASSPSTDYGYTF
j_call: TRBJ1-2
clone_size: -
v_call: TRBV18
d_call: -

cdr3_nt: TGCGCCAGCAGAGAAGGACAGGTCAGCTCCTACGAGCAGTACTTC
cdr3_aa: CASREGQVSSYEQYF
j_call: TRBJ2-7
clone_size: -
v_call: TRBV5-1
d_call: TRBD1

cdr3_nt: TGTGCCAGCAGCTTTGAGGCAGGGTTACAAGAGACCCAGTACTTC
cdr3_aa: CASSFEAGLQETQYF
j_call: TRBJ2-5
clone_size: -
v_call: TRBV7-9
d_call: -

cdr3_nt: TGTGCCAGCGGTTACAGGTCTTTCTATGGCTACACCTTC
cdr3_aa: CASGYRSFYGYTF
j_call: TRBJ1-2
clone_size: -
v_call: TRBV28
d_call: -

cdr3_nt: TGCGCCAGCAGGCCACCGGGACTACAAGAGACCCAGTACTTC
cdr3_aa: CASRPPGLQETQYF
j_call: TRBJ2-5
clone_size: -
v_call: TRBV10-1
d_call: TRBD2

cdr3_nt: TGTGCCAGCAGTGCATTTAGCGGGGGAGGCACAGATACGCAGTATTTT
cdr3_aa: CASSAFSGGGTDTQYF
j_call: TRBJ2-3
clone_size: once
v_call: TRBV25-1
d_call: TRBD2